The clone carrying this T cell receptor beta chain was counted only a few times. Antigen unknown. This CDR3 comprises 16 residues. V trimming: 2 bases; J trimming: 5 bases; junction bases outside the gene matches: 8. CDR1 and CDR2 from the germline V gene are SGHTA and FQGNSA. Produced via immunoSEQ multiplex PCR; TCRdb's table is partial and in-frame only. This sample has under 150,000 clones, with 85% to 90% found just once. These data originate in a study of cytomegalovirus exposure and HLA in healthy donors. Points from the study as a whole: Cytomegalovirus-associated TCR beta chains were listed, numbering roughly 150. Testing in vitro showed a few CMV-associated chains specific for CMV antigens. It was reported that the classifier diagnosed cytomegalovirus status with high specificity and sensitivity in both the original and validation cohorts.

The sequence derives from a young woman in good health and CMV-seronegative. This rearrangement joins TRBV7-2 to TRBJ2-5, with 10 bases fitting TRBD2. Sequencing was carried out using PBMCs. For the CDR3, the DNA is TGTGCCAGCAGCTTACCGGCGCTAGCGGGAGCGGAGACCCAGTACTTC. Protein product: CASSLPALAGAETQYF. The variable domain in full, completed from reference TRBV7-2 and TRBJ2-5, reads GAGVSQSPSNKVTEKGKDVELRCDPISGHTALYWYRQSLGQGLEFLIYFQGNSAPDKSGLPSDRFSAERTGGSVSTLTIQRTQQEDSAVYLCASSLPALAGAETQYFGPGTRLLVL.